A selection of T cell receptor beta chains follows, all from one sample in a study of OX40 agonist ivuxolimab in advanced cancers. Some clones are missing from TCRdb's copy, which holds only in-frame ones; the method was immunoSEQ multiplex PCR. The table shows more than 75,000 clones, with roughly 80% occurring only once. Sequencing was performed on CD4+ or CD8+ T cells sorted from blood, taken in a trial of the OX40 agonist ivuxolimab. These receptors all come from an adult with an advanced solid tumor such as melanoma, head and neck, liver or kidney cancer. Each CDR3 is given with its conserved first and last residue. The D gene is left open where the match is weak. Size is omitted from some rows. Given values are once, few, many or a class for expanded clones.

j_call	clone_size	v_call	d_call	cdr3_aa	cdr3_nt
TRBJ1-5	once	TRBV28	.	CASSLIYRAGMGNQPQHF	TGTGCCAGCAGTTTAATTTATCGGGCGGGGATGGGCAATCAGCCCCAGCATTTT
TRBJ2-5	.	TRBV5-1	TRBD1	CASSGFSGQGKQETQYF	TGCGCCAGCAGCGGCTTTTCTGGACAGGGCAAACAAGAGACCCAGTACTTC
TRBJ1-2	many	TRBV2	TRBD1	CASTLGQDYGYTF	TGTGCCAGCACCCTCGGACAGGACTATGGCTACACCTTC
TRBJ2-5	.	TRBV21-1	.	CASSPWATRRETQYF	TGTGCCAGCAGCCCCTGGGCCACTAGGCGGGAGACCCAGTACTTC
TRBJ2-7	.	TRBV7-2	.	CASSLARIGWGSYEQYF	TGTGCCAGCAGCTTAGCCCGAATCGGATGGGGTTCCTACGAGCAGTACTTC
TRBJ2-1	.	TRBV6-4	.	CASSKYIDSSVRNEQFF	TGTGCCAGCAGTAAATATATTGACAGTTCGGTTCGGAATGAGCAGTTCTTC
TRBJ2-2	.	TRBV9	.	CASSVEAGNGANTGELFF	TGTGCCAGCAGCGTAGAGGCGGGTAACGGCGCGAACACCGGGGAGCTGTTTTTT
TRBJ1-5	.	TRBV19	.	CASQTARGNQPQHF	TGTGCCAGCCAGACAGCGCGAGGGAATCAGCCCCAGCATTTT
TRBJ2-7	.	TRBV7-3	TRBD2	CASSFLGGGNEQYF	TGTGCCAGCAGCTTCTTGGGGGGAGGGAACGAGCAGTACTTC
TRBJ1-2	.	TRBV10-3	.	CASSLNRDNYGYTF	TGTGCCAGCAGTTTAAACCGGGATAACTATGGCTACACCTTC
TRBJ1-1	once	TRBV18	.	CASSPRGLNTEAFF	TGTGCCAGCTCACCAAGAGGGCTGAACACTGAAGCTTTCTTT
TRBJ2-7	.	TRBV7-3	TRBD2	CASSPSRLAISGEQYF	TGTGCCAGCAGCCCGTCCAGACTAGCAATTAGTGGCGAGCAGTACTTC
TRBJ1-2	.	TRBV18	.	CASSPRLANYGYTF	TGTGCCAGCTCCCCCCGGTTAGCTAACTATGGCTACACCTTC
TRBJ1-1	.	TRBV7-2	.	CASSLVRSRDEAFF	TGTGCCAGCAGCTTAGTAAGAAGTAGGGATGAAGCTTTCTTT
TRBJ1-2	.	TRBV20-1	.	CSARLDYGYTF	TGCAGTGCCCGTTTAGACTATGGCTACACCTTC
TRBJ1-5	.	TRBV18	.	CASSPPGSFNQPQHF	TGTGCCAGCTCACCACCGGGCAGCTTCAATCAGCCCCAGCATTTT
TRBJ2-1	.	TRBV27	.	CASSLSIQGLNEQFF	TGTGCCAGCAGTTTATCGATACAGGGCCTCAATGAGCAGTTCTTC
TRBJ2-1	.	TRBV5-1	.	CASSLSWDLSYNEQFF	TGCGCCAGCAGCTTGTCCTGGGACCTCTCCTACAATGAGCAGTTCTTC
TRBJ1-5	few	TRBV2	.	CASSVGNQPQHF	TGTGCCAGCAGTGTGGGAAATCAGCCCCAGCATTTT
TRBJ1-2	.	TRBV7-2	TRBD1	CASSLGQGANYGYTF	TGTGCCAGCAGCTTAGGCCAGGGGGCTAACTATGGCTACACCTTC
TRBJ2-3	.	TRBV29-1	TRBD2	CSVGRRSSGSTDTQYF	TGCAGCGTTGGACGTCGAAGTAGCGGGAGCACAGATACGCAGTATTTT
TRBJ1-1	.	TRBV27	.	CASSLQARNTEAFF	TGTGCCAGCAGTCTTCAGGCCAGGAACACTGAAGCTTTCTTT